Each of the 8 T cell receptor beta chains below was sequenced from the same sample in a study of blood T cell repertoires in COVID-19. Profiling relied on immunoSEQ multiplex PCR, and the TCRdb table lists in-frame clones only, not all of them. The data hold some 200,000 clones, with around four fifths observed a single time. Sequenced: PBMCs or T cells enriched from blood (not recorded which). These receptors were collected from a man aged 35 to 55 who had recovered from COVID-19.

The chain has TRBV5-6 and TRBJ1-5; maybe TRBD1 (6 bases). V was pared by 1 base and J by 4 bases, with 12 bases between. This CDR3 region has 15 residues. Germline V gene sequence: CDR1 SGHDT, CDR2 YYEEEE. CDR3 nucleotide sequence: TGTGCCAGCAGCTTGACCGGGACACCTAATCAGCCCCAGCATTTT. Encoded protein: CASSLTGTPNQPQHF.

The rearrangement joins TRBV5-6 to TRBJ2-7; 10 bases match TRBD2. Per germline, CDR1 SGHDT and CDR2 YYEEEE. This CDR3 is built from 16 residues. J gave up 5 bases and V 1 base, and 9 bases lay outside the gene matches. CDR3 sequence (DNA): TGTGCCAGCAGCTTGAAGCCGGCTAGCGGGAGTCACGAGCAGTACGTC. Its protein is CASSLKPASGSHEQYV.

This CDR3 reads CASRQQGLSGNTIYF. DNA of the CDR3: TGTGCCAGCAGGCAACAGGGCCTCTCTGGAAACACCATATATTTT. V and J are TRBV7-2 and TRBJ1-3, with D possibly TRBD1 on 6 matching bases. Per germline, CDR1 SGHTA and CDR2 FQGNSA. Trimming cost V 6 bases and J 0 bases, with 12 bases left between them. There are 15 residues in the CDR3.

This clone was seen a few times. This sequence joins TRBV30 and TRBJ2-1; 10 bases fit TRBD1. V was pared by 0 bases and J by 2 bases, with 4 bases of the junction left unmatched. The length of the CDR3 is 16 residues. CDR1 and CDR2 (germline): GTSNPN, SVGIG (reference sequence). CDR3 in amino acids: CAWSVLGTGAYNEQFF. CDR3 nucleotides: TGTGCCTGGAGTGTACTGGGGACAGGGGCCTACAATGAGCAGTTCTTC.

The table lists this clone with a few counts. V usage is TRBV27 and J usage is TRBJ1-2; TRBD1 is a possible D gene (5 bases). This CDR3 spans 18 amino acids. Trimming took 2 bases from V and 3 from J, leaving 22 bases between them. Germline-derived CDR1 and CDR2 are MNHEY and SMNVEV (reference sequence). The CDR3 DNA sequence: TGTGCCAGCAGTTTAAATTCGGCTTGGGCAGGGAAGGACTATGGCTACACCTTC. Translated: CASSLNSAWAGKDYGYTF.

The V and J genes are TRBV2 and TRBJ2-7; 8 bases match TRBD2. The CDR3 loop spans 15 amino acids. In germline, CDR1 is SNHLY, CDR2 FYNNEI. The J segment lost 5 bases and the V segment lost 6 bases, leaving 12 bases of the junction unmatched. CDR3 loop: CASSRGGPTVDEQYF. The CDR3, as DNA: TGTGCCAGCAGCCGGGGGGGACCGACTGTCGACGAGCAGTACTTC.

V usage is TRBV12-3 or TRBV12-4 and J usage is TRBJ1-1, with D uncertain. The CDR3 has 11 amino acids. The V end lost 3 bases, the J end lost 8 bases, and 7 bases lay between the germline ends. The CDR3 sequence: CASSFRREAFF. The CDR3 DNA reads as TGTGCCAGCAGTTTTAGGAGGGAAGCTTTCTTT.

The V call is TRBV9, the J call TRBJ1-1; 7 nucleotides agree with TRBD1. CDR1 is SGDLS and CDR2 is YYNGEE in the germline V gene. Unmatched junction bases numbered 15, after V lost 4 bases and J lost 0 bases. CDR3 length: 18 residues. For the CDR3, the DNA is TGTGCCAGCAGCACCTCACAGGGGCCCCCTTTATTGAACACTGAAGCTTTCTTT. It is translated as CASSTSQGPPLLNTEAFF. The full variable domain, completed using reference TRBV9 and TRBJ1-1, is DSGVTQTPKHLITATGQRVTLRCSPRSGDLSVYWYQQSLDQGLQFLIQYYNGEERAKGNILERFSAQQFPDLHSELNLSSLELGDSALYFCASSTSQGPPLLNTEAFFGQGTRLTVV.